This entry describes one T cell receptor (beta chain). Every PCR was spiked with synthetic TCR analog templates. TCRdb's copy holds only in-frame clones and misses some; the assay was immunoSEQ multiplex PCR. The sample consists of 90,000 or so clones, roughly 90% of them appearing once. The sample comes from a study of PD-L1 blockade in urothelial cancer. Study as a whole: Men with urothelial cancer arising in the bladder made up about 90% of the roughly 29 patients.

Time point: pretreatment peripheral blood. Enrolled patients showed locally advanced or metastatic urothelial carcinoma. This clonotype was sampled from a woman of 80 years or more with urothelial cancer. This specimen consisted of PBMCs, obtained around atezolizumab (anti-PD-L1) treatment.

CDR3 in amino acids: CASKEARSSYNEQFF. CDR3 DNA: TGTGCCAGCAAGGAAGCGAGGAGCTCCTACAATGAGCAGTTCTTC. This rearrangement joins TRBV6-1 to TRBJ2-1, with D hard to call. Trimming pared 7 bases from V and 0 bases from J, leaving 13 bases between. This CDR3 has 15 residues. Germline assignment: CDR1 MNHNS and CDR2 SASEGT.